This TCR beta chain was sequenced during a study of Ad26.COV2.S vaccination and SARS-CoV-2 variants. Germline V CDR1 and CDR2: SGDLS, YYNGEE. The CDR3 has 15 amino acids. V lost 0 bases and J lost 5, with 9 bases in between. Documented treatment: about 20 received Ad26.COV2.S at low or high dose, single or two shots; several received placebo; per-sample allocation not given. Repertoires come from day 63 after the first vaccine or placebo injection. Clones were sequenced by immunoSEQ multiplex PCR, and TCRdb holds only the in-frame ones, with some missing. The top ten clones hold 9% to 15% of a sample with 350,000 to 500,000 clones, over 75% of them seen once.

This specimen was peripheral blood, taken in a trial of Ad26.COV2.S vaccine versus placebo. V is TRBV9 and J is TRBJ1-6; no clear D. The clonotype was recovered from a person aged 18-65 years who received the Ad26.COV2.S COVID-19 vaccine or a placebo. Here the CDR3 reads CASSVEGPNNSPLHF. CDR3 coding DNA: TGTGCCAGCAGCGTAGAAGGTCCCAATAATTCACCCCTCCACTTT.